The T cell receptor beta chain described here comes from a study of Ad26.COV2.S vaccination and SARS-CoV-2 variants. Study context: In the study, Ad26.COV2.S was injected intramuscularly once, or twice 56 days apart. General study points: Vaccinees and placebo recipients showed similar non-spike TCR breadth.

Using immunoSEQ multiplex PCR, the repertoire was profiled, and TCRdb retains in-frame clones only, with some absent. The sample shows about 480,000 clones, roughly 89% of them seen only once. Notes on this clone: What it binds is not known. This sample includes further DNA sequences coding for the same CDR3.

V lost 3 bases to trimming and J lost 6 bases, with 12 bases between them. This CDR3 spans 13 amino acids. Per the germline V gene, CDR1 is MNHEY and CDR2 is SMNVEV (reference sequence). Treatment reported: about 20 received Ad26.COV2.S at low or high dose, single or two shots; roughly 5 received placebo; per-sample allocation not given. Samples were taken on day 63 after the first vaccine or placebo injection. The sample in question was peripheral blood, obtained in a trial of Ad26.COV2.S vaccine versus placebo. J is TRBJ2-7 and V is TRBV27; a possible D gene is TRBD2 (7 bases). The clonotype comes from a person aged 18-65 years who received the Ad26.COV2.S COVID-19 vaccine or a placebo. The CDR3 here is CASSFRGAGEQYF. The DNA for the CDR3 is TGTGCCAGCAGTTTTCGGGGGGCGGGCGAGCAGTACTTC.